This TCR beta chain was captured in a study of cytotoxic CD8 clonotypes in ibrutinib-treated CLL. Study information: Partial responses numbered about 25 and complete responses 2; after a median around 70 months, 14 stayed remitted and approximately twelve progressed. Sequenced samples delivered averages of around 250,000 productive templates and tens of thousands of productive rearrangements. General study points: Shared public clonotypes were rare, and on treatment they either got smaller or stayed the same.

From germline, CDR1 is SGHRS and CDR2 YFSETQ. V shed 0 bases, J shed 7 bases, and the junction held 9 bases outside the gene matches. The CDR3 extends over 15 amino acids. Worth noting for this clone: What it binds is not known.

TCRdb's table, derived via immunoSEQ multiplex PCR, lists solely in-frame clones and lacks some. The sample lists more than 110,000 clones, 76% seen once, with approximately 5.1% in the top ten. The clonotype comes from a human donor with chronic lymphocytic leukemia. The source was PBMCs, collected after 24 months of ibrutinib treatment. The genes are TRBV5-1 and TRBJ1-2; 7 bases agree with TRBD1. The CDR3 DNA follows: TGCGCCAGCAGCTTGGGGTCAACAGGGGCGGGTGGCTACACCTTC. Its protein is CASSLGSTGAGGYTF.